What follows is one T cell receptor (beta chain) and its context. This clonotype was seen repeatedly, ten times or more. No cognate antigen has been identified for it. Base qualities are not at hand, and no much larger clone is one base apart. Per the germline V gene, MDHEN is the CDR1 and SYDVKM is the CDR2. The CDR3 sequence holds 13 residues, the cysteine and phenylalanine included. Only CDR3 DNA is held: 39 bases, read in frame from base 1. The roughly 39 donors, aged roughly 6 to 90 years, were systemically healthy Caucasian individuals from Russia. Each donor gave ten milliliters of peripheral blood, drawn into EDTA-treated Vacutainer tubes. Ficoll-Paque density-gradient centrifugation was used to isolate PBMCs, with at least 6.5 million obtained per sample. Total RNA was extracted from PBMCs with Trizol reagent, with at least 6 micrograms obtained per sample. Naive CD45RAhigh/CD27high T cell percentages were measured by flow cytometry on a PBMC aliquot from every donor.

Preparation of the library involved 5' RACE. The sequencer was an Illumina HiSeq 2500. A second PCR of about 7 to 12 cycles was run with a J-beta primer mix and a sample-barcoded 5' primer. Each TCR beta cDNA molecule received a unique molecular identifier from a template-switch 5' adaptor carrying 12 random nucleotides. At least 2.5 million CDR3-containing paired-end reads were obtained from each sample. All of the RNA was converted into first-strand cDNA using the Mint cDNA synthesis kit, with a TRBC-specific oligonucleotide serving as the primer. Following uracil-DNA glycosylase treatment, all cDNA underwent a first 18-cycle PCR with the universal primers M1SS and BC2_uni_R. Regarding the original processing steps: For normalization, 1 million high-quality reads were randomly selected from each sample, with every read carrying a distinct molecular identifier. Instead of being binned into consensus sequences, reads that shared molecular identifiers were thrown out. MiTCR, run with a Q25 quality threshold and the strictest error-elimination algorithm, handled CDR3 identification, clonotype clustering and error correction. A nonparametric unseen species model using Euler transformation provided a lower-bound estimate of total TCR beta diversity. The public sequencing data were trimmed at Q25 with fastp and processed into clonotypes with MiXCR by TCRdb, which kept only in-frame beta chains. Rows are combined by CDR3 protein, so each entry shows the most common genes and DNA. None of the V and J calls come from the authors' own analysis; TCRdb made them. The sample has 800,000 to 950,000 distinct CDR3 sequences on record, roughly 28% of them singletons. The ten largest account for approximately 10% of the sample.

The data were taken from a study of blood T cells in healthy people across ages (dated by TCRdb to about 2015). For the study in its entirety: In model experiments, roughly one uniquely barcoded TCR beta cDNA molecule per two T cells was captured by template switching. Four age groups were formed from the donors: young (average roughly 15 years), middle-aged (approximately 41), aged (over 55) and long-lived (less than 85). Age-related changes in TCR beta repertoire diversity were measured in the study by deep sequencing normalized with unique cDNA molecular identifiers. The study analyzed two additional independent replicas of 1 million unique cDNA reads from the same blood draw for two donors, one aged 18 to 29 and one aged 80 or older. Overall study outcomes, separate from this receptor: Bulk unsorted PBMC profiling prevented conclusive comparison of naive and antigen-experienced compartments. The percentage of naive T cells measured by flow cytometry correlated strongly with observed TCR beta diversity. Estimates of total diversity from one million sequenced T cells were regarded as lower bounds and underestimates. Compared with the aged group, the long-lived group had more naive CD4+ T cells, fewer expanded clones and increased TCR diversity, a pattern suggesting age selection. Because donor CMV infection status was unknown, age-related changes in expanded clonotypes were potentially confounded. Observed TCR beta diversity per million T cells fell roughly linearly with age, and a significant reduction was already apparent by age around 39.

This same sample was also part of a study on T cells of mothers and their children. The second study, in turn, reports: Nine systemically healthy Caucasian individuals, comprising three mothers and their six children, were included as donors. cDNA synthesis used all of the extracted RNA, with roughly 1.5 ug of RNA in each 15 ul reaction. In the second PCR, the M1S primer introduced both the sample barcodes and 2-4 random nucleotides. More than 8 million TCR beta CDR3 reads were obtained from each mother, and about 3 million reads were obtained from each child. TCR recombination output is similarly shaped by thymic selection in related and unrelated pairs, with a minor effect exerted by inherited differences. Related mother-child pairs always showed normalized repertoire overlap that was slightly higher than in unrelated mother-child pairs, though the difference was never significant. No persistent microchimeric T cell clones were detected, at a sensitivity of about 100 clones per million clonotypes. The study used deep NGS to compare TCR beta repertoires of mothers and children, seeking features distinguishing related mother-child pairs from unrelated individuals. Mothers averaged about 40 +/- 4 years of age and children averaged roughly 10 +/- 4 years. After adapter ligation with NEBNext reagents, the libraries were sequenced on Illumina HiSeq 2000 with 100+100 nt paired-end reads. To avoid cross-contamination, the mother libraries and the child libraries were prepared a month apart and sequenced in separate runs. Between about 500,000 and 2,300,000 distinct TCR beta clonotypes were identified per donor. Naive TCR beta clonotypes were estimated from low-frequency clonotypes matched to each donor's FACS-determined naive share, without sorting.

The sample consisted of blood. The receptor was derived from a woman aged 35 to 49 in good health. The sequence joins TRBV28 to TRBJ2-7; 7 of the junction bases match TRBD1. The DNA end is more similar to TRBJ2-5, so the J call may be wrong. The CDR3 in this case is CASSRQGLGTQYF. The nucleotide sequence reads as follows: TGTGCCAGCAGCAGACAGGGTCTGGGGACCCAGTACTTC.